This TCR beta chain was recorded in a study of human T cells and chemical hapten exposure. Library construction involved attaching unique molecular identifiers to individual cDNA molecules, which allowed quantitative, reproducible TCR counting. TCRdb re-called the RACE reads with MiXCR, one entry per CDR3 protein. The table shows about 350,000 distinct CDR3 sequences, with about 6% occurring only once. General study findings and limits: Significantly greater numbers of large CDR3 similarity clusters came from expanded TCRs than from controls.

The time point is: patch test 2, 6 weeks after DPC sensitization. Noted treatment: therapeutic diphenylcyclopropenone sensitization with weekly scalp DPC. Blood draws preceded each patch test application. This clonotype was detected ten times or more. As yet, its antigen is unknown. The origin of this receptor is a woman aged 18-30 years with alopecia areata. Some clones in this sample may be carry-over from other donors' samples. Sequenced here: whole blood, sampled in connection with sensitization to the hapten diphenylcyclopropenone (DPC).

The CDR3 is CASSLISTEAFF. In DNA, the CDR3 is TGTGCCAGCAGCTTGATTTCCACTGAAGCTTTCTTT. V and J are TRBV5-6 and TRBJ1-1; D uncertain. V lost 1 base and J lost 4, with 5 bases in between. The germline CDR1 and CDR2 sequences are SGHDT and YYEEEE. The CDR3 contains 12 residues.